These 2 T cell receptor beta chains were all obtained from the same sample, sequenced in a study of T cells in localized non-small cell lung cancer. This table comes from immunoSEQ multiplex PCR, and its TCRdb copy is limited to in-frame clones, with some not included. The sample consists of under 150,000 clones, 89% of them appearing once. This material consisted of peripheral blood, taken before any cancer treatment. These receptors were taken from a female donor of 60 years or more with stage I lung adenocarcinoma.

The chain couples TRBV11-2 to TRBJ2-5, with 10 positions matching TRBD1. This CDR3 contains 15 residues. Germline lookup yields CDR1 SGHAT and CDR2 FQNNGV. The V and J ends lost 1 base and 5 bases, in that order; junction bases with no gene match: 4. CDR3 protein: CASSLGGTGVETQYF. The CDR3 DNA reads TGTGCCAGCAGCTTAGGGGGGACAGGGGTGGAGACCCAGTACTTC.

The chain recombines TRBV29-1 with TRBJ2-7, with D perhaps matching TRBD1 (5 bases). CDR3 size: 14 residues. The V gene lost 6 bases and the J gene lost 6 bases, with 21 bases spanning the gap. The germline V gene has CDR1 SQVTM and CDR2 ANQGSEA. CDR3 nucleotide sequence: TGCAGCGTCGCCAAGACAGCCACTCTCTCCGAGCAGTACTTC. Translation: CSVAKTATLSEQYF.